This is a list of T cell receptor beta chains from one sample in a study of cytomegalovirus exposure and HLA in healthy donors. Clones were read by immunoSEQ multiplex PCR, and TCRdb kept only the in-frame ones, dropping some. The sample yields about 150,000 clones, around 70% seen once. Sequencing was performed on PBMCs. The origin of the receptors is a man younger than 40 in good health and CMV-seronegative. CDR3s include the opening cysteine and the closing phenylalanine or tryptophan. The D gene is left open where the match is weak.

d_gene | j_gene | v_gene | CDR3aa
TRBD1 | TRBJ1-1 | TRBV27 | CASSLYRGGTEAFF
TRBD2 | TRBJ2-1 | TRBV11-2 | CASSRTSGGSYNEQFF
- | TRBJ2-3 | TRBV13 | CASSQGQSTDTQYF
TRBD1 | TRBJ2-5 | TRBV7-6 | CASSSDRGRIETQYF
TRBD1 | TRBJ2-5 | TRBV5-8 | CASSYRQGETQYF
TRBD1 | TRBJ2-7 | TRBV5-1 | CASSFRDRVGEQYF
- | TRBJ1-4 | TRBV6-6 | CASSYGGRNEKLFF
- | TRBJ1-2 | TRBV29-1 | CSVEPAARGGYTF
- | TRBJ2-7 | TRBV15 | CATSSGGITYEQYF
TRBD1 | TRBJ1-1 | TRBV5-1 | CASFNDRANTEAFF
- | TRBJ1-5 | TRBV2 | CASSEEVGLPDQPQHF
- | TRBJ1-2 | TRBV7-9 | CSSSTGVYGYTF
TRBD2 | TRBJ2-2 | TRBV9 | CASSVGSGGNTGELFF
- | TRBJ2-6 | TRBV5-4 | CASSVTGPGANVLTF
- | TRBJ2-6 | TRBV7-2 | CASSRDGLAGGANVLTF
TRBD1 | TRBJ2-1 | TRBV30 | CAWSVDRDRIYNEQFF
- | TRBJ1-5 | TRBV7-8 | CASSTGKGQPQHF
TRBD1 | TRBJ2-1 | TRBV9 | CASSSQGLINEQFF
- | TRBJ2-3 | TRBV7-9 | CASSLRVYGTDTQYF
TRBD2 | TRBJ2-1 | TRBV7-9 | CASSLVSGGANEQFF
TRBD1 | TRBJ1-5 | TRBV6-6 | CASSAQGAQPQHF
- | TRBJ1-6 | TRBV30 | CAWSAGSLPLHF
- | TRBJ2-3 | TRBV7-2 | CASSYKGDTQYF
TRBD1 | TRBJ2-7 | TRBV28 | CASSLLDRGHEQYF
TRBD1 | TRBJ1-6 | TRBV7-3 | CASSSDRDSPLHF
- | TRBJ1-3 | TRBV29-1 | CSVDRGSTNTIYF
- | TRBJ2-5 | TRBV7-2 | CASSLNGGVKETQYF
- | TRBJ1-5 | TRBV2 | CASSTAGRGGDQPQHF
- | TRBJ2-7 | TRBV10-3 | CAISESVRGGGEQYF
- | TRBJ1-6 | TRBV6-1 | CASSDTSQIYNSPLHF
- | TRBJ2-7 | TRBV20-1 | CSARVEHEQYF
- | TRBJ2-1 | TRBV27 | CASTVNSGPYNEQFF
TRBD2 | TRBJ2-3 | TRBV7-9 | CSSSARGGASDTQYF
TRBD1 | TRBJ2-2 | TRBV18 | CASSPQSGGAGGELFF
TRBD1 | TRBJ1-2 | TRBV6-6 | CASSPGQAYGYTF
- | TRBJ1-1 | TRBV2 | CASANSGVSTEAFF
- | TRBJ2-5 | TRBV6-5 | CASTTQETQYF
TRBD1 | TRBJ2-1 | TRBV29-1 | CSAAQGSYNEQFF
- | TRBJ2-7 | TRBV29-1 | CSVEGQSYEQYF
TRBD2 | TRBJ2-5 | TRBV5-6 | CASTGPPGLEETQYF
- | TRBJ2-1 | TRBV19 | CASALYNEQFF
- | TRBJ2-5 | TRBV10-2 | CASSESRETQYF
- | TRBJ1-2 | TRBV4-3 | CASSQVVGGNYGYPF
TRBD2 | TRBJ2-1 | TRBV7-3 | CASSRSGGYDNEQFF